A single sample is the source of the 18 T cell receptor beta chains below, sequenced in a study of shared clonotypes between healthy human individuals. The assay was immunoSEQ multiplex PCR, and TCRdb's table has in-frame clones only and misses some. The sample has approximately 320,000 clones; roughly 70% are singletons. Sequenced input: memory CD4+ T cells sorted from blood. The sample's subset: CD45RA-negative fraction. Receptors were obtained from a man aged 30-40 years in good health.

The V gene is TRBV28, the J gene TRBJ1-1, with D unclear. The germline gives CDR1 MDHEN, CDR2 SYDVKM. Between the trimmed V and J ends, which lost 3 bases and 12 bases, there was a span of 20 bases. The CDR3 contains 14 residues. The CDR3 DNA is TGTGCCAGCAGTTTTTCGGGTACCCGGGCACCAACTTTCTTT. This encodes CASSFSGTRAPTFF.

The chain carries TRBV6-4 and TRBJ2-7; either TRBD1 or TRBD2 may fit D (5 bases each). There are 15 residues in the CDR3. Trimming stripped 7 bases from V and 3 bases from J, with 19 bases between. Germline V gene data show CDR1 as MRHNA and CDR2 as SNTAGT. CDR3 sequence (DNA): TGTGCCAGCAAGGAGGAGGCGACTGGGGGCTACGAGCAGTACTTC. Protein: CASKEEATGGYEQYF.

This clone appeared a single time. This chain connects TRBV5-6 to TRBJ1-6; TRBD1 matches at 10 bases. The germline V gene encodes CDR1 SGHDT and CDR2 YYEEEE. CDR3 length: 14 residues. Losses at the gene ends were 2 bases for V and 10 bases for J; bases not matched to a gene: 3. The CDR3 region has the DNA TGTGCCAGCAGCTTTGGGACAGGGGTATCACCCCTCCACTTT. Protein product: CASSFGTGVSPLHF.

The chain employs TRBV5-4 and TRBJ2-7; a weak D match, TRBD1 (6 bases). V dropped 9 bases and J dropped 3 bases, with 13 bases sitting between them. In germline, CDR1 is SGHNT, CDR2 YYREEE (reference sequence). The CDR3 spans 12 residues. This CDR3 reads CATRQEHYEQYF. DNA of the CDR3: TGTGCCACGAGACAGGAACACTACGAGCAGTACTTC.

V gene TRBV19 combines with J gene TRBJ1-5, with D tentatively TRBD1 (5 bases). CDR1 and CDR2 from the germline V gene are LNHDA and SQIVND (reference sequence). The CDR3 totals 14 residues. V was cut by 6 bases and J by 5 bases, with 14 bases left in between. Here the CDR3 DNA reads TGTGCCAGTAGAGACAGCAGCTTACATCAGCCCCAGCATTTT. Encoded protein: CASRDSSLHQPQHF.

CDR3 sequence (DNA): TGCAGCGTTATGGACAGGGGGACGGAGACCCAGTACTTC. Its protein product is CSVMDRGTETQYF. This chain joins TRBV29-1 and TRBJ2-5, with 10 bases matching TRBD1. The CDR3 runs 13 residues. In germline, CDR1 is SQVTM, CDR2 ANQGSEA. The trim removed 5 bases at V and 5 bases at J, leaving 5 bases unmatched.

The rearrangement links TRBV11-2 to TRBJ1-5; 11 bases are a match to TRBD1. Germline-derived CDR1 and CDR2 are SGHAT and FQNNGV. The CDR3 length is 16 residues. V lost 5 bases and J lost 7; bases outside the gene matches: 10. The CDR3 reads CASSLGTGGGYQPQHF. The CDR3 DNA is TGTGCCAGCAGCCTAGGGACAGGGGGAGGGTACCAGCCCCAGCATTTT.

V and J are TRBV5-1 and TRBJ2-4; TRBD1 aligns across 7 bases. The CDR3 runs 19 residues. V lost 2 bases, J lost 6 bases, and 20 bases stayed unmatched. The germline gives CDR1 SGHRS, CDR2 YFSETQ. The CDR3 DNA sequence: TGCGCCAGCAGCTTATTACCCGGAGGAACAGGGGTTACAGTAAACATTCAGTACTTC. It translates to CASSLLPGGTGVTVNIQYF.

The chain employs TRBV11-3 and TRBJ2-7, with TRBD2 matching over 9 bases. The germline V gene encodes CDR1 SGHNT and CDR2 YENEEA. The CDR3 is 16 residues long. The J segment lost 1 base and the V segment lost 5 bases, leaving 9 bases of the junction unmatched. CDR3 nucleotides: TGTGCCAGCAGCATGAGTGGGCTAGCGGGGTCCTACGAGCAGTACTTC. Encoded protein: CASSMSGLAGSYEQYF.

The V gene is TRBV7-8, the J gene TRBJ1-3, with a possible D match to TRBD1 (5 bases). The CDR3 runs to 15 residues. The germline V and J ends were trimmed by 5 bases and 0 bases, with 11 bases remaining between them. From germline, CDR1 is SGHVS and CDR2 FQNEAQ. CDR3 protein: CASSAPGTSGNTIYF. Here the CDR3 DNA reads TGTGCCAGCAGCGCTCCAGGGACCTCTGGAAACACCATATATTTT.

The DNA for the CDR3 is TGTGCCAGCAGGGACGGGCCCGGCACTGAAGCTTTCTTT. Protein: CASRDGPGTEAFF. The gene calls are TRBV6-1 and TRBJ1-1, with D unclear. There are 13 residues in the CDR3. Trimming took 6 bases from V and 4 from J, leaving 12 bases between them. CDR1 is MNHNS, CDR2 SASEGT, per germline.

The genes are TRBV11-1 and TRBJ2-7; TRBD1 matches 7 bases. CDR1 is SGHAT, CDR2 FQDESV, per germline (reference sequence). With 5 bases clipped from V and 6 bases from J, the junction kept 13 bases outside the gene matches. The CDR3 extends over 15 amino acids. The CDR3 reads CASSTLPTGLGEQYF. The CDR3 coding sequence is TGTGCCAGCAGCACACTACCGACAGGGCTCGGCGAGCAGTACTTC.

This clone appeared once. This chain connects TRBV7-6 to TRBJ1-1, with D possibly being TRBD1 (5 bases). With 2 bases removed from V and 7 bases from J, the gap between germline ends came to 20 bases. The V gene's germline CDR1 is SGHVS and CDR2 FNYEAQ. The CDR3 totals 16 residues. The CDR3 DNA reads as TGTGCCAGCAGCTTATTCCTCCAGGCAGGGTCTGTTGAAGCTTTCTTT. Residues: CASSLFLQAGSVEAFF.

This clone has just one count. The chain combines TRBV25-1 with TRBJ2-7; TRBD1 agrees at 8 bases. The V and J ends lost 6 bases and 2 bases, in that order; junction bases with no gene match: 12. Germline V lookup: CDR1 MGHDK, CDR2 SYGVNS. The CDR3 runs to 16 residues. CDR3 region: CASSEPGQVGTYEQYF. Here the CDR3 DNA reads TGTGCCAGCAGCGAACCGGGACAGGTGGGAACCTACGAGCAGTACTTC.

This clone has a handful of counts. The sample has other DNA sequences that encode this CDR3 too. The chain uses TRBV4-1 and TRBJ1-2; 8 bases are shared with TRBD1. This CDR3 is 15 amino acids long. Trimming removed 1 base from V and 2 bases from J; junction bases left unmatched: 3. Germline V CDR1 and CDR2: MGHRA, YSYEKL. The CDR3 protein is CASSQGDRTNYGYTF. The CDR3 DNA reads TGCGCCAGCAGCCAAGGGGACAGGACCAACTATGGCTACACCTTC.

The chain employs TRBV6-1 and TRBJ1-5; 7 nucleotides match TRBD1. Germline V CDR1 and CDR2: MNHNS, SASEGT. The CDR3 spans 17 residues. J gave up 0 bases and V 5 bases, and 10 bases lay outside the gene matches. CDR3 in amino acids: CASSQGGRANSNQPQHF. DNA for the CDR3: TGTGCCAGCAGTCAAGGGGGCAGGGCGAATAGCAATCAGCCCCAGCATTTT.

The rearrangement uses TRBV6-5 and TRBJ2-7; 13 bases are a match to TRBD2. The CDR3 extends over 15 amino acids. Unmatched junction bases numbered 6, after V lost 7 bases and J lost 3 bases. Germline assignment: CDR1 MNHEY and CDR2 SVGAGI. CDR3 protein: CASTKLAGGVYEQYF. In DNA form, the CDR3 reads TGTGCCAGCACTAAACTAGCGGGAGGGGTCTACGAGCAGTACTTC.

The chain couples TRBV5-5 to TRBJ1-2, with no clear D. The CDR3 covers 12 residues. Between the trimmed V and J ends, which lost 4 bases and 8 bases, there was a span of 12 bases. The germline V gene encodes CDR1 SGHKS and CDR2 YYEKEE (reference sequence). DNA for the CDR3: TGTGCCAGCAGCAGGCACGACGGAGGCTACACCTTC. This codes for CASSRHDGGYTF.